These 16 T cell receptor beta chains were sequenced from one sample in a study of blood T cell repertoires in COVID-19. Profiling relied on immunoSEQ multiplex PCR, and the TCRdb table lists in-frame clones only, not all of them. Among about half a million clones listed, 70% to 90% were seen once. The sequenced material came from peripheral blood. The receptors were sampled from a human donor in a cohort sampled during active COVID-19.

The chain joins TRBV9 to TRBJ2-1; 11 nucleotides line up with TRBD2. The trim removed 0 bases at V and 7 bases at J, leaving 6 bases unmatched. This CDR3 comprises 16 residues. Germline V lookup: CDR1 SGDLS, CDR2 YYNGEE. This CDR3 is CASSVGGTSGMNEQFF. The DNA of the CDR3 is TGTGCCAGCAGCGTAGGAGGGACTAGCGGTATGAATGAGCAGTTCTTC.

The genes are TRBV12-3 or TRBV12-4 and TRBJ1-6; D gene ambiguous. V was clipped by 6 bases and J by 10 bases, with 10 bases between them. This CDR3 comprises 12 residues. The CDR3 DNA reads TGTGCCAGCAGCCCTCGTCCCTCACCCCTCCACTTT. Its translation is CASSPRPSPLHF.

About this clone itself: The junction does not match germline at one end; this may be a read error. V gene TRBV7-7 combines with J gene TRBJ2-1; 7 bases align to TRBD1. This CDR3 is built from 16 residues. The V gene's germline CDR1 is SSHAT and CDR2 FNYEAQ (reference sequence). The CDR3 nucleotides read TGTGCTAGCAGCTTAGCGTGGGACAGCCGCTACAATGAGCAGTTCTTC. Translated: CASSLAWDSRYNEQFF. The full variable domain, with the rest looked up from reference TRBV7-7 and TRBJ2-1, is GAGVSQSPRYKVTKRGQDVTLRCDPISSHATLYWYQQALGQGPEFLTYFNYEAQPDKSGLPSDRFSAERPEGSISTLTIQRTEQRDSAMYRCASSLAWDSRYNEQFFGPGTRLTVL.

The chain links TRBV28 to TRBJ1-5; TRBD1 matches 7 bases. Germline assignment: CDR1 MDHEN and CDR2 SYDVKM. The CDR3 spans 15 residues. Germline trimming cut 1 base from V and 5 bases from J; bases unmatched to any gene: 5. The CDR3 loop is CASSLSDRSYQPQHF. The CDR3 coding sequence is TGTGCCAGCAGTTTATCGGACAGGTCTTATCAGCCCCAGCATTTT.

V is TRBV27 and J is TRBJ2-5, with 12 positions matching TRBD1. In germline, CDR1 is MNHEY, CDR2 SMNVEV (reference sequence). The V and J ends lost 3 bases and 3 bases, in that order; junction bases with no gene match: 8. The CDR3 contains 17 residues. CDR3 DNA sequence: TGTGCCAGCAGTTTGGGGACAGGGGGCACGGGTGAAGAGACCCAGTACTTC. It translates to CASSLGTGGTGEETQYF.

This clone was recorded a few times. The chain recombines TRBV4-3 with TRBJ2-1; 12 nucleotides line up with TRBD2. Germline CDR1 reads LGHNA; CDR2 reads YSLEER. CDR3 length equals 17 residues. Germline trimming cut 0 bases from V and 5 bases from J; bases unmatched to any gene: 5. The CDR3 DNA follows: TGCGCCAGCAGCCAAGATCCCCGACTAGCGGGGGACAATGAGCAGTTCTTC. This translates into CASSQDPRLAGDNEQFF.

This chain uses TRBV3-1 (or the pseudogene TRBV3-2) with TRBJ2-1; TRBD1 agrees at 10 bases. The CDR3 covers 13 residues. Germline CDR1 is LGHDT and CDR2 is YNNKEL (reference sequence). V gave up 8 bases and J gave up 7 bases; unmatched junction bases: 5. The CDR3 sequence: CASEDRGRNEQFF. The CDR3 DNA reads as TGTGCCAGCGAGGACAGGGGGAGAAATGAGCAGTTCTTC.

The chain couples TRBV7-2 to TRBJ2-3, with 9 nucleotides matching TRBD2. The CDR3 extends over 16 amino acids. Germline lookup yields CDR1 SGHTA and CDR2 FQGNSA. With V trimmed by 5 bases and J by 5 bases, 11 bases remained unmatched. The CDR3 reads CASSTRGAGGIDTQYF. DNA for the CDR3: TGTGCCAGCAGCACCCGGGGAGCGGGAGGAATAGATACGCAGTATTTT.

This clone was detected only a few times. The chain combines TRBV5-6 with TRBJ1-5; the match to TRBD1 covers 8 bases. V was pared by 4 bases and J by 6 bases, with 6 bases of the junction left unmatched. CDR3 length equals 14 residues. Germline V gene data show CDR1 as SGHDT and CDR2 as YYEEEE. The chain's CDR3 is CASSPGQGVQPQHF. CDR3 DNA sequence: TGTGCCAGCAGCCCAGGACAGGGTGTTCAGCCCCAGCATTTT.

This chain joins TRBV7-9 and TRBJ2-5; D may be TRBD2 (6 bases). Germline assignment: CDR1 SEHNR and CDR2 FQNEAQ (reference sequence). V was trimmed by 3 bases and J by 3 bases, leaving 11 bases between them. This CDR3 contains 14 residues. This chain's CDR3 is CASSFYGGEETQYF. For the CDR3, the DNA is TGTGCCAGCAGCTTTTACGGGGGTGAAGAGACCCAGTACTTC.

The genes are TRBV21-1 and TRBJ1-1; TRBD1 is taken as the D call from the table, unchecked against the DNA. TRBV21-1 corresponds to a pseudogene. The CDR3 has 14 residues. The CDR3 is CASSKDTRNTEAFF. In DNA, the CDR3 is TGTGCCAGCAGCAAAGACACCAGGAACACTGAAGCTTTCTTT.

The V gene is TRBV27, the J gene TRBJ2-7; the match to TRBD2 covers 9 bases. In germline, CDR1 is MNHEY, CDR2 SMNVEV (reference sequence). This CDR3 has 16 residues. Germline trimming cut 0 bases from V and 4 bases from J; bases unmatched to any gene: 7. The CDR3 DNA sequence: TGTGCCAGCAGTTTATCTTGGATAGCGGGAGTGTACGAGCAGTACTTC. Translated: CASSLSWIAGVYEQYF.

Here the CDR3 reads CASSGGQMNTEAFF. The CDR3 region has the DNA TGTGCCAGCAGCGGGGGACAGATGAACACTGAAGCTTTCTTT. This chain connects TRBV6-5 to TRBJ1-1; 7 bases map to TRBD1. Germline CDR1 and CDR2: MNHEY and SVGAGI. With 6 bases clipped from V and 0 bases from J, the junction kept 4 bases outside the gene matches. The CDR3 length is 14 residues.

The gene calls are TRBV15 and TRBJ1-3; perhaps TRBD1 as D (5 bases). V lost 0 bases and J lost 0, with 6 bases in between. The germline CDR1 and CDR2 sequences are LNHNV and YYDKDF (reference sequence). The CDR3 sequence is 15 residues long. The CDR3 loop is CATSRETGSGNTIYF. For the CDR3, the DNA is TGTGCCACCAGCAGAGAAACAGGCTCTGGAAACACCATATATTTT.

The V gene is TRBV6-2 or TRBV6-3, the J gene TRBJ2-3; TRBD2 matches at 14 bases. V gave up 4 bases and J gave up 3 bases; unmatched junction bases: 6. Germline values: CDR1 MNHEY, CDR2 SVGEGT. The CDR3 is 17 amino acids. DNA of the CDR3: TGTGCCAGCAGTTCGACTAGCGGGAGGGCCCGGACAGATACGCAGTATTTT. Its protein is CASSSTSGRARTDTQYF.

CDR3: CASSMELAGGLTYEQYF. CDR3 nucleotides: TGTGCCAGTAGTATGGAACTAGCGGGAGGACTAACCTACGAGCAGTACTTC. The chain recombines TRBV19 with TRBJ2-7; 12 positions match TRBD2. Germline V gene lookup returns CDR1 LNHDA and CDR2 SQIVND (reference sequence). V shed 3 bases and J 2 bases; nucleotides not matched to a gene: 8. The length of the CDR3 is 17 residues.